This TCR beta chain was found in a study of OX40 agonist ivuxolimab in advanced cancers. As for the study in general: Dosing consisted of intravenous ivuxolimab at 0.01 to 10 mg/kg every 2 weeks.

Data came from immunoSEQ multiplex PCR; TCRdb stores just in-frame clones and leaves some out. The top ten clones hold around 2% of a sample with tens of thousands of clones, over 75% of them seen once. CDR1 and CDR2 from the germline V gene are WSHSY and SAAADI. The CDR3 spans 13 residues. Trimming took 10 bases from V and 1 from J, leaving 13 bases between them. The receptor was derived from an adult with an advanced solid tumor such as melanoma, head and neck, liver or kidney cancer. The J gene is TRBJ1-1, the V gene TRBV10-2, with D possibly being TRBD1 (6 bases). The sequencing here drew on CD4+ or CD8+ T cells sorted from blood, taken in a trial of the OX40 agonist ivuxolimab. Here the CDR3 DNA reads TGCGCCACCGCGGTAGGGGGGAACACTGAAGCTTTCTTT. It is translated as CATAVGGNTEAFF.